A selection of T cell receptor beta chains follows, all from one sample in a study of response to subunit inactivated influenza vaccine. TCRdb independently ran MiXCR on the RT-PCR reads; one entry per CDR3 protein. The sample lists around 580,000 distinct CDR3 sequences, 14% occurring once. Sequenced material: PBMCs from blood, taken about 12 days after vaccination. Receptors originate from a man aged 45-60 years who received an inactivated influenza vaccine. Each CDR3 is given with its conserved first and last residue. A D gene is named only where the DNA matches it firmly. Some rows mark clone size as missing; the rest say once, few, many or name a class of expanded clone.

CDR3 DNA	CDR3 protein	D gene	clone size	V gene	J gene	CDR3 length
TGTGCCAGCAGCCAAGGACAGATGAACACCGGGGAGCTGTTTTTT	CASSQGQMNTGELFF	-	many	TRBV3-1	TRBJ2-2	15
TGTGCCAGCAGCAACCCCCTAGCGTTGGCAGATACGCAGTATTTT	CASSNPLALADTQYF	-	few	TRBV9	TRBJ2-3	15
TGTGCCAGCAGCTTAGGGGCAATCTCCTACAATGAGCAGTTCTTC	CASSLGAISYNEQFF	-	few	TRBV7-2	TRBJ2-1	15
TGCAGTGCTAAACAGGGGACCCAACAAGAGACCCAGTACTTC	CSAKQGTQQETQYF	TRBD1	few	TRBV20-1	TRBJ2-5	14
TGTGCCAGCAGCGGGACGGGGACCTCGTACCAAGAGACCCAGTACTTC	CASSGTGTSYQETQYF	-	-	TRBV9	TRBJ2-5	16
TGTGCCAGCAGTGCCCCTCCGGCAGTGTATGGCTACACCTTC	CASSAPPAVYGYTF	-	many	TRBV6-1	TRBJ1-2	14
TGCAGTGCTAGAGTACCCGGGACGGGCACCGGGGAGCTGTTTTTT	CSARVPGTGTGELFF	-	-	TRBV20-1	TRBJ2-2	15
TGTGCCAGCAGCTTCTCGACAGGGGTTCACGAGCAGTACTTC	CASSFSTGVHEQYF	TRBD1	many	TRBV7-2	TRBJ2-7	14
TGCAGCGTTGGGGCAGGTTACTCAATAGCTTTCTTT	CSVGAGYSIAFF	-	many	TRBV29-1	TRBJ1-1	12
TGTGCCAGCAGCTTTGGAGTTACTACAGGCTTCTCTGGAAACACCATATATTTT	CASSFGVTTGFSGNTIYF	-	few	TRBV11-2	TRBJ1-3	18
TGTGCCACGCAACAGGTTTTGGGGAACATTCAGTACTTC	CATQQVLGNIQYF	-	-	TRBV10-3	TRBJ2-4	13
TGTGCCAGCAGCCCACACTTCGACGGGGGGGACTTC	CASSPHFDGGDF	TRBD2	-	TRBV7-2	TRBJ2-1	12
TGTGCCAGCAGCGGGGGACAGGGGTACTACGAGCAGTACTTC	CASSGGQGYYEQYF	TRBD1	few	TRBV7-9	TRBJ2-7	14
TGCGCCAGCAGCCGCACCCCGTTGGGGGGGCAACGGGGCCCCTTAGAAGCTTTCTTT	CASSRTPLGGQRGPLEAFF	-	-	TRBV4-1	TRBJ1-1	19
TGCGCCAGCAGCGGCGCCCACCCCGGGGAGCTGTTTTTT	CASSGAHPGELFF	-	-	TRBV5-1	TRBJ2-2	13
TGTGCCAGCAGTTTAAGGCAGGGGCGGGTGACCCAGTACTTC	CASSLRQGRVTQYF	-	few	TRBV28	TRBJ2-5	14
TGTGCCAGCATCTTTAGCGGGACAGGGAACACCGGGGAGCTGTTTTTT	CASIFSGTGNTGELFF	-	-	TRBV6-1	TRBJ2-2	16